The clone carrying this TCR beta chain was detected a few times. Its antigen is as yet unknown. All sorted populations exceeded 95% purity. This entry belongs to a study of beta chain features in type 1 diabetes. Study conclusions and caveats: Compared to healthy donors, patients appeared to have naive, central memory and Treg TCRB repertoires that were more alike.

Germline assignment: CDR1 SGDLS and CDR2 YYNGEE. V lost 3 bases to trimming and J lost 3 bases, with 10 bases between them. The CDR3 extends over 14 amino acids. Every isolated RNA sample was fully reverse transcribed, so sequencing captured expressed TCRB transcripts. The table came from immunoSEQ multiplex PCR; TCRdb's copy has only in-frame clones and leaves some out. The sample contains some 410,000 clones, 9.5% to 12% of which appear only once. Specimen: naive CD4+ T cells from blood. The rearrangement uses TRBV9 and TRBJ2-1, with D perhaps TRBD2 (6 bases). The receptor comes from a woman aged 18-29 years in good health. The CDR3 nucleotides are TGTGCCAGCAGCGGGACTATACTCTACAATGAGCAGTTCTTC. Translating it yields CASSGTILYNEQFF.